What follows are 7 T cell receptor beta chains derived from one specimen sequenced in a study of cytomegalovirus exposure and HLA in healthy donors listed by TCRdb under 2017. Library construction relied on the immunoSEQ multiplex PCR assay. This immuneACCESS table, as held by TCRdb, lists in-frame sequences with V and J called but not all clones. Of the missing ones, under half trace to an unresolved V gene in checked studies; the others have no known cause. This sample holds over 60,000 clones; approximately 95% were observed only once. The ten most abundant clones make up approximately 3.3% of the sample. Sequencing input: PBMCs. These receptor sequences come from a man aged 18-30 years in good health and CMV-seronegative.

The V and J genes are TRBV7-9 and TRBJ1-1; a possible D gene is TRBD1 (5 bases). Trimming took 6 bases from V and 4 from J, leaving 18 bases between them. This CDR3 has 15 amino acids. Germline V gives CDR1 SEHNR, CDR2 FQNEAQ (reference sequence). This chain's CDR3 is CASSRRGVAATEAFF. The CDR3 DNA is TGTGCCAGCAGTCGCCGGGGGGTTGCAGCCACTGAAGCTTTCTTT. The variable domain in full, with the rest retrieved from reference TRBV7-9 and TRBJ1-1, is DTGVSQNPRHKITKRGQNVTFRCDPISEHNRLYWYRQTLGQGPEFLTYFQNEAQLEKSRLLSDRFSAERPKGSFSTLEIQRTEQGDSAMYLCASSRRGVAATEAFFGQGTRLTVV.

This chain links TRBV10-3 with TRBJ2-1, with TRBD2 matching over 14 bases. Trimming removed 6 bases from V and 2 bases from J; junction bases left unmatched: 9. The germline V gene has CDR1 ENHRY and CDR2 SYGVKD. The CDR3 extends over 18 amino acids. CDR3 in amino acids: CAISPTSGGAGAYNEQFF. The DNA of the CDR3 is TGTGCCATCAGCCCGACTAGCGGGGGGGCCGGGGCCTACAATGAGCAGTTCTTC.

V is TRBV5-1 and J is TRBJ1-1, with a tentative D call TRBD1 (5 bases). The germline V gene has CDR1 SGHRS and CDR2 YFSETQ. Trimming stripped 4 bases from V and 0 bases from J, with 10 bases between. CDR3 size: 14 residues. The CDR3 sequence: CASSLWDLNTEAFF. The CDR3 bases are TGCGCCAGCAGCCTCTGGGACTTGAACACTGAAGCTTTCTTT.

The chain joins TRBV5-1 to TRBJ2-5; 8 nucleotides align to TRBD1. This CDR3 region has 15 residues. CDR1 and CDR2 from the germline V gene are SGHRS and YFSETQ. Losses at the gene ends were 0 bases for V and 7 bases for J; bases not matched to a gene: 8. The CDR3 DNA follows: TGCGCCAGCAGCTTGGGGACAGGGTCCGGGGGGACCCAGTACTTC. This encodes CASSLGTGSGGTQYF.

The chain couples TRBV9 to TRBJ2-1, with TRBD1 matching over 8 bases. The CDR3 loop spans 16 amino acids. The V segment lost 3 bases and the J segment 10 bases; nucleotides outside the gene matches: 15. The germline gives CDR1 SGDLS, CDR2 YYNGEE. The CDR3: CASSAHPGQALSEQFF. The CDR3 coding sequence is TGTGCCAGCAGCGCACACCCGGGACAGGCGCTGTCGGAGCAGTTCTTC.

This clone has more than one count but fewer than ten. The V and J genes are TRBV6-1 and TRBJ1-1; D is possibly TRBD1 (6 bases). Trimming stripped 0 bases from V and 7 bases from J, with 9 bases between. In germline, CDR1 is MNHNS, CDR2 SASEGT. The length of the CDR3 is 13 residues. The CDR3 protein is CASSEAGQLEAFF. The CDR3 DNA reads TGTGCCAGCAGTGAAGCAGGACAGCTTGAAGCTTTCTTT.

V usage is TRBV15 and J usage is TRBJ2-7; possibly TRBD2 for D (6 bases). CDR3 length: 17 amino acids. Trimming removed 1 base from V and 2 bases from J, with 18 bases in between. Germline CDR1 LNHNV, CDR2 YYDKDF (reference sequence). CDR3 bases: TGTGCCACCAGCAGAGTCCAAGGGGCCTGGGGGGCCTACGAGCAGTACTTC. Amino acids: CATSRVQGAWGAYEQYF.